This T cell receptor (beta chain) was identified in a study of OX40 agonist ivuxolimab in advanced cancers. Sequencing was performed with immunoSEQ multiplex PCR; in TCRdb, only in-frame clones are kept and a portion is missing. This table holds about 80,000 clones, 86% found once. Findings and limits, study-wide: Antigen specificity of clonally expanded peripheral T cells was not established.

To note about this clone: What it binds is not known.

The V gene's germline CDR1 is MNHNS and CDR2 SASEGT. V lost 7 bases and J lost 5, with 9 bases in between. CDR3 length equals 12 residues. This sequence originates from an adult with an advanced solid tumor such as melanoma, head and neck, liver or kidney cancer. Here the sequenced sample was CD4+ or CD8+ T cells sorted from blood, taken in a trial of the OX40 agonist ivuxolimab. The chain combines TRBV6-1 with TRBJ1-5; D might be TRBD1 (6 bases). CDR3 region: CASTDRYQPQHF. The CDR3 DNA reads TGTGCCAGCACGGACAGATATCAGCCCCAGCATTTT.